This TCR beta chain was sequenced for a study of cytomegalovirus exposure and HLA in healthy donors. Turning to the study itself: Earlier sequencing of approximately 200 million T cells yielded around 100 million unique TCR beta sequences.

This clone showed up just a few times. What it recognizes is unknown. Study results and caveats: Sequences of the TCR beta chain were said to predict the HLA-A and HLA-B alleles of most subjects accurately. A later analysis linked a missense variant in DCLRE1C to the trimming of TCR beta V and J genes.

PCR employed 60 Vbeta and 13 Jbeta primers. The repertoire was sequenced with immunoSEQ multiplex PCR; TCRdb's copy has only in-frame clones and lacks some. The sample carries 100,000 to 140,000 clones, over 70% recorded once. The sample consisted of PBMCs. This clonotype originated in a man aged 30 to 45 in good health and CMV-seronegative.

CDR3 sequence (DNA): TGTGCCAGCAGCTACAGGGGGCGCCGGGATGAGCAGTTCTTC. Amino acid sequence: CASSYRGRRDEQFF. The rearrangement joins TRBV7-3 to TRBJ2-1; 9 bases align to TRBD1. CDR3 length equals 14 residues. V lost 4 bases to trimming and J lost 8 bases; unmatched junction nucleotides: 6. Germline V gene lookup returns CDR1 SGHTA and CDR2 FQGTGA.